This paragraph covers one T cell receptor (beta chain) sequence. CDR3 length: 16 residues. The germline V gene encodes CDR1 MNHEY and CDR2 SVGAGI. The V and J ends lost 0 bases and 7 bases respectively, with 18 bases between them. These data are taken from a study of blood T cells in healthy people across ages. A sample-barcoded 5' primer and a J-beta primer mix were used in a second PCR of roughly 7 to 11 cycles. TCRdb independently ran MiXCR on the 5' RACE reads; one entry per CDR3 protein. The repertoire holds 780,000 or so distinct CDR3 sequences, with roughly 50% as singletons. Each donor supplied approximately 10 milliliters of peripheral blood.

Specimen: blood. The clonotype originates from a man aged 80 or over in good health. V is TRBV6-5 and J is TRBJ2-5; D is perhaps TRBD1 or TRBD2 (6 bases each). CDR3 sequence: CASSYSSRGGVGTQYF. The CDR3 nucleotides read TGTGCCAGCAGTTACTCGAGCAGGGGCGGGGTGGGGACCCAGTACTTC.